This TCR beta chain was found in a study of T cells in Graves' hyperthyroidism and ophthalmopathy. This clonotype was recorded only once. A much more abundant neighbour one base away suggests this may be a read error. Researchers amplified the TCR beta CDR3 regions from RNA transcripts. HTBI primers were the set used in a first-round RT-PCR of the TCR CDR3. Each CDR3 protein gets one entry after TCRdb re-called the multiplex PCR reads with MiXCR. The data show hundreds of thousands of distinct CDR3 sequences, approximately 15% seen once. The CDR3 runs to 17 residues. The V end was cut by 5 bases, the J end by 5 bases, with 21 bases between. Per the germline V gene, CDR1 is SGHVS and CDR2 is FQNEAQ.

V gene TRBV7-8 combines with J gene TRBJ2-2, with D perhaps TRBD2 (6 bases). The source material was blood. The sequence was obtained from a woman aged 50 to 60 with Graves' ophthalmopathy. For the CDR3, the DNA is TGTGCCAGCAGCACCTATTCCCGATTAGCGGAGACCGGGGAGCTGTTTTTT. Amino acids: CASSTYSRLAETGELFF.